This entry concerns a single T cell receptor beta chain. The data are from a study of CD8 T cells in Susac syndrome. TCR beta was sequenced from blood CD8+ and CD4+ T cells. While CD8+ and CD4+ T cells were isolated negatively, TEMRA cells were enriched by FACS. V shed 4 bases and J shed 6 bases, with 18 bases lying between them. CDR3 length: 15 amino acids. The germline V gene encodes CDR1 SGDLS and CDR2 YYNGEE. It was with random hexamers that 0.5 to 1 ug RNA was reverse transcribed. By means of immunoSEQ multiplex PCR, TCR beta CDR3 spanning 54 Vbeta and 13 Jbeta underwent amplification. Using its own MiXCR run on the immunoSEQ multiplex PCR reads, TCRdb lists one record per CDR3 protein. The table has about 150,000 distinct CDR3 sequences, around 95% seen once.

The sequence was obtained from a human donor with multiple sclerosis. The sample comprised CD8+ T cells from PBMCs. The V gene is TRBV9, the J gene TRBJ2-3; a weak D match, TRBD1 (6 bases). For the CDR3, the DNA is TGTGCCAGCAGCTCCTCGGGACAATCGGTGGATACGCAGTATTTT. Its protein product is CASSSSGQSVDTQYF.